A single sample is the source of the 10 T cell receptor beta chains below, sequenced in a study of blood T cells in healthy people across ages. Through a sample-barcoded 5' primer and a J-beta primer mix, a second PCR was run for about 6 to 11 cycles. TCRdb reprocessed the 5' RACE reads via MiXCR and lists one record per CDR3 protein. The table records around 1,600,000 distinct CDR3 sequences, approximately 42% of them present only once. The sequenced sample was blood. Every receptor here comes from a woman aged 18-29 years in good health.

The chain joins TRBV29-1 to TRBJ1-1, with D unclear. Germline V gene lookup returns CDR1 SQVTM and CDR2 ANQGSEA. Trimming removed 2 bases at V and 3 bases at J, with 7 bases between. This CDR3 has 12 amino acids. In DNA form, the CDR3 reads TGCAGCGTTGAATCGGGTTACACTGAAGCTTTCTTT. Amino acid sequence: CSVESGYTEAFF.

V gene TRBV6-5 combines with J gene TRBJ2-1, with 15 bases that match TRBD2. This CDR3 has 15 residues. J was trimmed by 7 bases and V by 4 bases; bases with no gene match: 2. Germline-derived CDR1 and CDR2 are MNHEY and SVGAGI. The CDR3 DNA sequence: TGTGCCAGCAGTTGGACTAGCGGGGGGGGAAATGAGCAGTTCTTC. It is translated as CASSWTSGGGNEQFF.

A few counts support this clonotype. V and J are TRBV27 and TRBJ2-7; 11 bases map to TRBD2. The CDR3 loop spans 12 amino acids. Looked up from germline, CDR1 is MNHEY and CDR2 is SMNVEV (reference sequence). The V gene end was trimmed by 11 bases and the J gene end by 3 bases; junction bases not matched to a gene: 3. The DNA of the CDR3 is TGTGCCGCCGGGACTAGCGGCTACGAGCAGTACTTC. Translation: CAAGTSGYEQYF.

The rearrangement links TRBV5-1 to TRBJ2-1, with 9 bases matching TRBD2. V shed 1 base, J shed 5 bases, and the junction held 4 bases outside the gene matches. CDR3 size: 15 residues. Germline CDR1 SGHRS, CDR2 YFSETQ. As DNA, the CDR3 is TGCGCCAGCAGCTTGAAGCGGGGGGTCCACAATGAGCAGTTCTTC. The encoded protein is CASSLKRGVHNEQFF.

The genes are TRBV5-1 and TRBJ2-1; tentative D call: TRBD2 (5 bases). The germline V and J ends were trimmed by 2 bases and 1 base, with 7 bases remaining between them. The length of the CDR3 is 14 residues. From germline, CDR1 is SGHRS and CDR2 YFSETQ. Here the CDR3 reads CASSFGISYNEQFF. CDR3 nucleotides: TGCGCCAGCAGCTTCGGGATTTCCTACAATGAGCAGTTCTTC.

This rearrangement joins TRBV21-1 to TRBJ1-1; TRBD1, the D gene given by the table, was not confirmed from the DNA. TRBV21-1 is a pseudogene segment. The CDR3 is made up of 14 amino acids. CDR3 sequence reads: CASSKRGRETEAFF. CDR3 nucleotides: TGTGCCAGCAGCAAACGTGGGCGTGAAACTGAAGCTTTCTTT.

The chain has TRBV5-1 and TRBJ1-1; weak D call: TRBD1 (5 bases). There are 16 residues in the CDR3. Germline values: CDR1 SGHRS, CDR2 YFSETQ. Deletions cut 0 bases from V and 3 bases from J, with 15 bases between. The CDR3 here is CASSLAGQAGDTEAFF. CDR3 DNA: TGCGCCAGCAGCTTGGCCGGGCAGGCGGGGGACACTGAAGCTTTCTTT.

This clonotype has a handful of counts. This chain joins TRBV11-2 and TRBJ2-1; TRBD2 aligns across 7 bases. The J segment lost 9 bases and the V segment lost 1 base, leaving 3 bases of the junction unmatched. Germline values: CDR1 SGHAT, CDR2 FQNNGV. CDR3 length: 13 amino acids. In nucleotides, the CDR3 is TGTGCCAGCAGCTTAGGACTAGCTATTGAGCAGTTCTTC. Protein product: CASSLGLAIEQFF.

This rearrangement joins TRBV29-1 to TRBJ1-4, with 7 bases lining up with TRBD1. V was clipped by 7 bases and J by 7 bases; unmatched bases: 9. CDR3 length: 13 residues. Germline CDR1 is SQVTM and CDR2 is ANQGSEA. The CDR3 sequence: CSAQGSIGEKLFF. The DNA for the CDR3 is TGCAGCGCACAGGGGTCTATCGGTGAAAAACTGTTTTTT.

This chain joins TRBV6-1 and TRBJ2-3; D is uncertain. CDR3 size: 16 residues. The V end was cut by 4 bases, the J end by 2 bases, with 16 bases between. Germline CDR1 MNHNS, CDR2 SASEGT. The CDR3 sequence is CASSAFGGTITDTQYF. Here the CDR3 DNA reads TGTGCCAGCAGTGCCTTCGGCGGAACCATCACAGATACGCAGTATTTT.